The subject of this entry is one T cell receptor (beta chain). As yet, its antigen is unknown. This clone may be a read error of a much larger clone one base away. The iRepertoire nested amplicon-rescue multiplex PCR amplified TCR alpha and beta CDR3s from RNA. MiXCR, run by TCRdb on the multiplex PCR reads, gives a single entry per CDR3 protein. The sample has 400,000 or so distinct CDR3 sequences, roughly two fifths seen once. There are 12 residues in the CDR3. Trimming removed 6 bases from V and 0 bases from J, with 5 bases in between. Germline V gene data show CDR1 as SNHLY and CDR2 as FYNNEI. These data come from a study of glioma-infiltrating T cells. Study results and limitations: Gliomas, especially low-grade, showed above-expected tissue-blood divergence; non-neoplastic patients showed below. Tissue and blood shared very few CDR3 sequences.

Sequences were obtained from glioma tissue, nonneoplastic brain tissue, or PBMCs (not recorded which). The TCR sequence derives from a human donor with low-grade glioma or glioblastoma, undergoing nonglioma brain surgery, or in good health (not recorded which). This chain joins TRBV2 and TRBJ2-5; the D is unclear. The CDR3 region has the DNA TGTGCCAGCAGACAGCACCAAGAGACCCAGTACTTC. This gives the protein CASRQHQETQYF.